A single sample gave rise to the 6 T cell receptor beta chains below, sequenced in a study of regulatory T cells in long-lasting Graves disease. Stated time point: persistent/refractory GD, antithyroid drugs over 5 years with positive TRAb. Generation of the TCR library employed RNA extracted from PBMCs. Libraries of TCR beta came from iRepertoire HTBI primers plus Arm-PCR of CDR3 regions. MiXCR was run by TCRdb on the multiplex PCR reads, yielding one entry per CDR3 protein. Here the sample spans some 420,000 distinct CDR3 sequences, 22% being singletons. Sequences were derived from peripheral blood mononuclear cells (PBMCs), sampled when the disease was refractory, from a patient treated with antithyroid drugs. All receptors derive from a female donor with Graves disease.

This clonotype has ten or more counts. The chain joins TRBV7-9 to TRBJ2-7; the D is unclear. Germline lookup yields CDR1 SEHNR and CDR2 FQNEAQ (reference sequence). This CDR3 is 14 amino acids long. The V end lost 0 bases, the J end lost 4 bases, and 10 bases lay between the germline ends. The CDR3 DNA reads as TGTGCCAGCAGCTTAGCGGGCCTAGAATACGAGCAGTACTTC. Residues: CASSLAGLEYEQYF.

The genes are TRBV7-6 and TRBJ2-7; the match to TRBD2 covers 9 bases. Per germline, CDR1 SGHVS and CDR2 FNYEAQ. This CDR3 has 16 amino acids. The ends lost 6 bases at V and 2 bases at J; junction bases unmatched: 11. The CDR3 DNA is TGTGCCAGCAGTTACGCCGGGGAGCGGGAGGCCTACGAGCAGTACTTC. This encodes CASSYAGEREAYEQYF.

This clonotype has just a few counts. A much larger clone is a single base away; this may be a read error. The chain couples TRBV15 to TRBJ1-2; 9 nucleotides match TRBD1. Germline CDR1 LNHNV, CDR2 YYDKDF (reference sequence). CDR3 length: 17 residues. Trimming removed 5 bases from V and 14 bases from J; junction bases left unmatched: 24. CDR3 residues: CATSSPYRQGELPKCTF. CDR3 DNA: TGTGCCACCAGCTCCCCTTACAGACAGGGGGAACTCCCGAAGTGTACCTTC.

This clonotype was recorded many times. The V call is TRBV2, the J call TRBJ1-1; maybe TRBD1 (5 bases). The CDR3 sequence is 13 residues long. V gave up 0 bases and J gave up 5 bases, with 7 bases separating them. Looked up from germline, CDR1 is SNHLY and CDR2 is FYNNEI. Here the CDR3 reads CASSEAGGTEAFF. CDR3 bases: TGTGCCAGCAGTGAAGCTGGGGGGACTGAAGCTTTCTTT.

This clonotype came up many times. The chain couples TRBV7-2 to TRBJ1-1; TRBD1 is a possible D gene (5 bases). This CDR3 has 13 residues. Trimming took off 1 base at V and 7 bases at J, with 10 bases between the two ends. The germline CDR1 and CDR2 sequences are SGHTA and FQGNSA. The CDR3 sequence is CASSLVGTVEAFF. CDR3 sequence (DNA): TGTGCCAGCAGCTTAGTGGGGACTGTTGAAGCTTTCTTT.

In this sample, this clonotype turned up many times. The CDR3 here is CASSAQGAYTEAFF. The CDR3 region has the DNA TGTGCCAGCAGTGCACAGGGGGCATATACTGAAGCTTTCTTT. This rearrangement joins TRBV12-3 or TRBV12-4 to TRBJ1-1, with 9 nucleotides matching TRBD1. The CDR3 is made up of 14 amino acids. Trimming took 5 bases from V and 5 from J; bases not matched to a gene: 6.